The following is a T cell receptor beta chain sequence with its context. At one end, the junction sequence differs from germline, possibly due to a read error. Healthy adults negative for HIV, lacking recent acute infections or vaccinations, served as donors. Donors were Caucasian adults residing in Nashville, Tennessee, USA. The data stem from a study of shared clonotypes between healthy human individuals. Study-level information: With ages of 18 to 49, the donors were two women and three men. Used for every donor were three CD4 naive, three CD4 memory, two CD8 naive and one CD8 memory plate.

Per the germline V gene, CDR1 is MGHRA and CDR2 is YSYEKL. The CDR3 loop spans 13 amino acids. Data came from immunoSEQ multiplex PCR; TCRdb stores just in-frame clones and leaves some out. Among about 1.5 million clones listed, 95% to 99% were seen once. The TCR sequence derives from a young man in good health. V usage is TRBV4-1 and J usage is TRBJ1-2; 8 bases fit TRBD1. Sequencing input: naive CD4+ T cells sorted from blood. Noted subset: CD45RA+ positively selected. The CDR3: CASSQDIRQGIYF. In nucleotides, the CDR3 is TGCGCCAGCAGCCAAGATATACGACAGGGGATCTACTTC.